Following are 30 T cell receptor beta chains from one sample sequenced in a study of blood T cell repertoires in COVID-19. Clones were sequenced by immunoSEQ multiplex PCR, and TCRdb holds only the in-frame ones, with some missing. The table lists 40,000 to 45,000 clones, 87% of them singletons. Material: peripheral blood. The receptors here all came from a man in his 60s with acute or convalescent COVID-19.

This clone was observed a single time. The chain carries TRBV27 and TRBJ1-2; 9 nucleotides line up with TRBD1. The CDR3 has 15 amino acids. Trimming cost V 6 bases and J 5 bases; bases outside gene matches: 10. Germline CDR1 MNHEY, CDR2 SMNVEV (reference sequence). The CDR3 DNA sequence: TGTGCCAGCAGCCTTGCTCCGGGACAGGGATATGGCTACACCTTC. Its protein product is CASSLAPGQGYGYTF.

The V call is TRBV7-8, the J call TRBJ2-2; 8 bases are shared with TRBD2. The germline gives CDR1 SGHVS, CDR2 FQNEAQ. This CDR3 is 16 amino acids long. The V gene end was trimmed by 2 bases and the J gene end by 4 bases; junction bases not matched to a gene: 6. CDR3 residues: CASSLRAGATTGELFF. For the CDR3, the DNA is TGTGCCAGCAGCTTACGAGCGGGGGCCACCACCGGGGAGCTGTTTTTT.

The J gene is TRBJ1-5, the V gene TRBV24-1; unclear D gene. The ends were cut back, 4 bases at V and 7 bases at J, with 13 bases in the middle. The CDR3 is made up of 14 amino acids. The germline V gene encodes CDR1 KGHDR and CDR2 SFDVKD. The CDR3 region is CATSDTAWSQPQHF. CDR3 DNA: TGTGCCACCAGTGACACTGCGTGGTCCCAGCCCCAGCATTTT.

The chain is built from TRBV7-2 and TRBJ1-6; 10 bases map to TRBD1. V shed 5 bases and J 9 bases; nucleotides not matched to a gene: 7. This CDR3 comprises 15 residues. The V gene's germline CDR1 is SGHTA and CDR2 FQGNSA. CDR3 sequence (DNA): TGTGCCAGCAGCCAGGGACAGGGGTTAAGTTCACCCCTCCACTTT. Amino acid sequence: CASSQGQGLSSPLHF.

The chain joins TRBV5-1 to TRBJ1-1, with 7 bases lining up with TRBD1. The CDR3 is made up of 15 amino acids. The junction had 9 bases not matched to a gene; V was cut back by 3 bases and J by 4 bases. Germline V gene lookup returns CDR1 SGHRS and CDR2 YFSETQ. The chain's CDR3 is CASSSSGGIPTEAFF. For the CDR3, the DNA is TGCGCCAGCAGCTCATCAGGGGGTATCCCCACTGAAGCTTTCTTT.

The chain recombines TRBV6-5 with TRBJ1-1, with unresolved D. Trimming left V 5 bases short and J 2 bases short, with 15 bases between. The germline gives CDR1 MNHEY, CDR2 SVGAGI. CDR3 length: 15 amino acids. The CDR3 is CASSRSEAFNTEAFF. The CDR3 DNA sequence: TGTGCCAGCAGTCGGTCGGAGGCCTTTAACACTGAAGCTTTCTTT.

The V call is TRBV24-1, the J call TRBJ2-3; 9 bases are a match to TRBD2. The V gene's germline CDR1 is KGHDR and CDR2 SFDVKD. This CDR3 spans 18 amino acids. The V and J ends lost 3 bases and 1 base, in that order; junction bases with no gene match: 10. The CDR3 nucleotides are TGTGCCACCAGTGATCCCCTTAAGGAGCGGGGGGGCACAGATACGCAGTATTTT. Residues: CATSDPLKERGGTDTQYF.

V and J are TRBV9 and TRBJ2-5; TRBD2 might be the D (5 bases). Germline V gene lookup returns CDR1 SGDLS and CDR2 YYNGEE. The CDR3 totals 15 residues. Deletions cut 2 bases from V and 5 bases from J, with 16 bases between. CDR3 loop: CASSVAGSEAETQYF. For the CDR3, the DNA is TGTGCCAGCAGCGTGGCGGGTAGTGAAGCCGAGACCCAGTACTTC.

The rearrangement links TRBV10-3 to TRBJ1-2; 7 bases are shared with TRBD1. Unmatched junction bases numbered 9, after V lost 8 bases and J lost 6 bases. The CDR3 runs to 13 residues. Germline-derived CDR1 and CDR2 are ENHRY and SYGVKD. The CDR3 loop is CAIGGTVYDGYTF. The CDR3 DNA is TGTGCCATCGGGGGGACAGTTTACGATGGCTACACCTTC.

The V call is TRBV19, the J call TRBJ1-6; 9 bases fit TRBD1. The CDR3 is 14 amino acids. The germline CDR1 and CDR2 sequences are LNHDA and SQIVND (reference sequence). The V and J ends lost 7 bases and 11 bases, in that order; junction bases with no gene match: 9. In nucleotides, the CDR3 is TGTGCCAGTACCCAGACAGGGGGAGGAACACCCCTCCACTTT. Its protein is CASTQTGGGTPLHF.

CDR3 in DNA: TGTGCCAGCACCCAACCCGGGGGAAAAGAGACCCAGTACTTC. Translation: CASTQPGGKETQYF. The V gene is TRBV6-5, the J gene TRBJ2-5, with D possibly being TRBD2 (6 bases). This CDR3 region has 14 residues. Trimming removed 7 bases from V and 3 bases from J, with 15 bases in between. Per germline, CDR1 MNHEY and CDR2 SVGAGI.

In its sample, this clone was seen a few times. The V call is TRBV6-5, the J call TRBJ2-1, with 11 positions matching TRBD1. The CDR3 totals 14 residues. Trimming cost V 6 bases and J 7 bases; bases outside gene matches: 5. Germline V gene sequence: CDR1 MNHEY, CDR2 SVGAGI. Here the CDR3 reads CASRAGTGGNEQFF. CDR3 DNA sequence: TGTGCCAGCAGGGCCGGGACAGGGGGAAATGAGCAGTTCTTC.

The J gene is TRBJ2-1, the V gene TRBV3-1 (or the pseudogene TRBV3-2), with 7 bases lining up with TRBD2. The CDR3 extends over 15 amino acids. The J segment lost 5 bases and the V segment lost 0 bases, leaving 4 bases of the junction unmatched. From germline, CDR1 is LGHDT and CDR2 YNNKEL (reference sequence). In nucleotides, the CDR3 is TGTGCCAGCAGCCAAGACCAGCGGGGAGACAATGAGCAGTTCTTC. Its protein product is CASSQDQRGDNEQFF.

The chain has TRBV5-4 and TRBJ1-1; no definite D call. Germline lookup yields CDR1 SGHNT and CDR2 YYREEE (reference sequence). This CDR3 is 18 amino acids long. Trimming took off 8 bases at V and 5 bases at J, with 31 bases between the two ends. The CDR3 loop reads CASRLSLTNGIRGTEAFF. The CDR3 DNA is TGTGCCAGTAGACTCTCCCTGACCAACGGTATCAGAGGAACTGAAGCTTTCTTT.

This rearrangement joins TRBV29-1 to TRBJ2-1, with 7 bases matching TRBD2. The CDR3 sequence is 14 residues long. Germline CDR1 SQVTM, CDR2 ANQGSEA. With 4 bases clipped from V and 0 bases from J, the junction kept 3 bases outside the gene matches. This CDR3 reads CSVAGGSSYNEQFF. CDR3 nucleotides: TGCAGCGTTGCGGGCGGGAGCTCCTACAATGAGCAGTTCTTC.

The J gene is TRBJ2-1, the V gene TRBV6-2 or TRBV6-3, with a weak D call TRBD2 (5 bases). Germline V gene sequence: CDR1 MNHEY, CDR2 SVGEGT. There are 17 residues in the CDR3. V lost 3 bases and J lost 3, with 18 bases in between. The CDR3 protein is CASSYYRGSAFYNEQFF. The CDR3 DNA reads TGTGCCAGCAGTTATTACCGGGGATCAGCCTTCTACAATGAGCAGTTCTTC.

The chain carries TRBV12-5 and TRBJ1-5; 7 nucleotides agree with TRBD1. V lost 4 bases to trimming and J lost 0 bases; unmatched junction nucleotides: 3. The CDR3 is 15 amino acids. The V gene's germline CDR1 is LGHNT and CDR2 FRNRAP. CDR3 nucleotide sequence: TGTGCTAGTGGTTATGGACAGGATAGCAATCAGCCCCAGCATTTT. Its translation is CASGYGQDSNQPQHF.

The rearrangement joins TRBV29-1 to TRBJ2-7; perhaps TRBD1 as D (5 bases). The CDR3 consists of 12 residues. Germline lookup yields CDR1 SQVTM and CDR2 ANQGSEA. With 7 bases removed from V and 2 bases from J, the gap between germline ends came to 12 bases. CDR3 DNA: TGCAGCGCCGAGGACAACACCTACGAGCAGTACTTC. Amino acid sequence: CSAEDNTYEQYF.

The rearrangement links TRBV5-1 to TRBJ2-2, with 8 positions matching TRBD2. With 0 bases clipped from V and 0 bases from J, the junction kept 1 base outside the gene matches. The CDR3 runs to 16 residues. Germline V gene sequence: CDR1 SGHRS, CDR2 YFSETQ. The CDR3 is CASSLDGRANTGELFF. The CDR3 DNA reads as TGCGCCAGCAGCTTGGACGGGAGGGCGAACACCGGGGAGCTGTTTTTT.

The chain joins TRBV5-1 to TRBJ2-6; 8 bases are a match to TRBD1. This CDR3 is 15 amino acids long. Germline V CDR1 and CDR2: SGHRS, YFSETQ. J was trimmed by 0 bases and V by 9 bases; bases with no gene match: 5. The CDR3 nucleotides read TGCGCCATCGCAGGGGGCGACTCTGGGGCCAACGTCCTGACTTTC. Protein: CAIAGGDSGANVLTF.

The rearrangement uses TRBV2 and TRBJ2-3, with 9 bases matching TRBD2. The CDR3 runs to 14 residues. CDR1 is SNHLY, CDR2 FYNNEI, per germline. The J segment lost 1 base and the V segment lost 6 bases, leaving 2 bases of the junction unmatched. The CDR3 DNA sequence: TGTGCCAGCAGACCTAGCGGGGGCACAGATACGCAGTATTTT. Translation: CASRPSGGTDTQYF. The full variable domain, completed using reference TRBV2 and TRBJ2-3, is EPEVTQTPSHQVTQMGQEVILRCVPISNHLYFYWYRQILGQKVEFLVSFYNNEISEKSEIFDDQFSVERPDGSNFTLKIRSTKLEDSAMYFCASRPSGGTDTQYFGPGTRLTVL.

As DNA, the CDR3 is TGTGCCAGCAGTAAGCTAGCGGGGGCCTCCTACGAGCAGTACTTC. It codes for CASSKLAGASYEQYF. V gene TRBV6-5 combines with J gene TRBJ2-7; 10 positions match TRBD2. Trimming cost V 5 bases and J 0 bases; bases outside gene matches: 4. CDR3 length: 15 amino acids. Per germline, CDR1 MNHEY and CDR2 SVGAGI.

V gene TRBV5-5 combines with J gene TRBJ1-4, with a weak D call TRBD1 (5 bases). Germline V gives CDR1 SGHKS, CDR2 YYEKEE (reference sequence). Trimming stripped 1 base from V and 0 bases from J, with 10 bases between. The CDR3 covers 16 residues. CDR3 in amino acids: CASSLRGGATNEKLFF. CDR3 DNA: TGTGCCAGCAGCTTGCGGGGAGGGGCAACTAATGAAAAACTGTTTTTT.

The rearrangement uses TRBV6-1 and TRBJ1-5, with a possible D match to TRBD1 (5 bases). From germline, CDR1 is MNHNS and CDR2 SASEGT. Trimming removed 1 base from V and 2 bases from J, with 15 bases in between. This CDR3 has 17 amino acids. The CDR3 coding sequence is TGTGCCAGCAGTGAAGTGGCAGGGTTTGAGGGCAATCAGCCCCAGCATTTT. Translation gives CASSEVAGFEGNQPQHF.

This clone has just a few counts. The chain employs TRBV6-1 and TRBJ2-2, with 11 bases fitting TRBD2. Germline lookup yields CDR1 MNHNS and CDR2 SASEGT. This CDR3 region has 18 residues. The J segment lost 4 bases and the V segment lost 3 bases, leaving 10 bases of the junction unmatched. The CDR3 is CASSEVPSGGTGTGELFF. The CDR3 coding sequence is TGTGCCAGCAGTGAGGTGCCTAGCGGGGGGACGGGCACCGGGGAGCTGTTTTTT.

The chain combines TRBV6-5 with TRBJ1-2, with D tentatively TRBD1 (5 bases). The length of the CDR3 is 14 residues. Germline CDR1 MNHEY, CDR2 SVGAGI. Trimming cost V 6 bases and J 2 bases, with 13 bases left between them. The CDR3 DNA follows: TGTGCCAGCAGATGGGGGGAATCGAACTATGGCTACACCTTC. The encoded protein is CASRWGESNYGYTF.

V and J are TRBV10-2 and TRBJ1-2; 8 nucleotides agree with TRBD1. CDR1 is WSHSY, CDR2 SAAADI, per germline. CDR3 length: 15 residues. After removal of 0 bases from V and 6 bases from J, the junction contained 6 bases not matched to a gene. The CDR3 sequence: CASSESWTGRDGYTF. The CDR3 nucleotides are TGCGCCAGCAGTGAGTCGTGGACAGGGAGGGATGGCTACACCTTC.

The genes are TRBV19 and TRBJ2-2; 8 positions match TRBD1. Germline CDR1 reads LNHDA; CDR2 reads SQIVND (reference sequence). The J segment lost 6 bases and the V segment lost 10 bases, leaving 16 bases of the junction unmatched. The CDR3 runs to 16 residues. The CDR3 here is CATSIPDRVWAGELFF. DNA of the CDR3: TGTGCCACCTCCATACCGGACAGGGTATGGGCCGGGGAGCTGTTTTTT.

The rearrangement joins TRBV3-1 (or the pseudogene TRBV3-2) to TRBJ2-1; TRBD2 agrees at 11 bases. This CDR3 has 15 amino acids. Looked up from germline, CDR1 is LGHDT and CDR2 is YNNKEL (reference sequence). J lost 8 bases, V lost 1 base, and 4 bases had no gene match. CDR3 coding DNA: TGTGCCAGCAGCCAAGTTAGCGGGGGGGTTGATGAGCAGTTCTTC. This gives the protein CASSQVSGGVDEQFF.

The chain combines TRBV14 with TRBJ1-4; 9 bases agree with TRBD1. Trimming took 4 bases from V and 2 from J; bases not matched to a gene: 2. The CDR3 runs to 15 residues. Looked up from germline, CDR1 is SGHDN and CDR2 is FVKESK. The CDR3 region is CASSLTGGTNEKLFF. The CDR3 region has the DNA TGTGCCAGCAGCCTCACAGGGGGCACTAATGAAAAACTGTTTTTT.